The 19 T cell receptor beta chains given below trace back to one sample, sequenced in a study of cytomegalovirus exposure and HLA in healthy donors. The method was immunoSEQ multiplex PCR; TCRdb's version includes in-frame clones alone and lacks a portion of them. The table records about 240,000 clones, approximately 86% of them present only once. Sequenced material: PBMCs. These TCRs come from a woman in her thirties in good health and CMV-seropositive.

V is TRBV9 and J is TRBJ2-3, with D unclear. V shed 3 bases and J shed 10 bases, with 15 bases lying between them. The germline V gene encodes CDR1 SGDLS and CDR2 YYNGEE. The CDR3 is 13 amino acids. CDR3 nucleotide sequence: TGTGCCAGCAGCGCCCTATCCACAGTATCGCAGTATTTT. Translated, it gives CASSALSTVSQYF.

This clone was observed a few times. The chain joins TRBV12-5 to TRBJ1-2; the D gene is possibly TRBD1 (5 bases). Germline lookup yields CDR1 LGHNT and CDR2 FRNRAP. The CDR3 is 14 amino acids. The V and J ends lost 3 bases and 6 bases respectively, with 14 bases between them. CDR3 DNA: TGTGCTAGTGGTTTCGTGGGCAGGGTTGATGGCTACACCTTC. Protein: CASGFVGRVDGYTF.

Only one count was recorded for this clone. The gene calls are TRBV12-5 and TRBJ2-5; tentative D call: TRBD2 (6 bases). V was shortened by 1 base and J by 5 bases, with 14 bases between the two germline ends. Germline V gene sequence: CDR1 LGHNT, CDR2 FRNRAP. There are 15 residues in the CDR3. CDR3 in amino acids: CASGLGRRAGETQYF. As DNA, the CDR3 is TGTGCTAGTGGTTTGGGTAGGAGGGCTGGGGAGACCCAGTACTTC.

J is TRBJ1-3 and V is TRBV29-1; 12 bases line up with TRBD1. Germline CDR1 and CDR2: SQVTM and ANQGSEA. This CDR3 comprises 13 residues. The trim removed 6 bases at V and 11 bases at J, leaving 8 bases unmatched. CDR3 sequence: CSVTGTGGPAIYF. The CDR3 DNA sequence: TGCAGCGTCACCGGGACAGGGGGCCCCGCCATATATTTT.

This chain links TRBV4-1 with TRBJ1-2; 8 bases align to TRBD1. The CDR3 has 17 residues. The V gene's germline CDR1 is MGHRA and CDR2 YSYEKL. Trimming removed 0 bases from V and 6 bases from J; junction bases left unmatched: 12. CDR3 nucleotides: TGCGCCAGCAGCCAAGATCCTGGAGGGCAGGGGGCGCATGGCTACACCTTC. Its translation: CASSQDPGGQGAHGYTF.

The chain carries TRBV9 and TRBJ2-3, with 9 bases fitting TRBD2. Germline V lookup: CDR1 SGDLS, CDR2 YYNGEE. After removal of 5 bases from V and 5 bases from J, the junction contained 15 bases not matched to a gene. This CDR3 is 17 amino acids long. The CDR3, as DNA: TGTGCCAGCAGTAATCTCCCACTAGCGGGTAGTGGAGATACGCAGTATTTT. This sequence encodes CASSNLPLAGSGDTQYF. Looking up the rest from reference TRBV9 and TRBJ2-3 gives the full variable domain: DSGVTQTPKHLITATGQRVTLRCSPRSGDLSVYWYQQSLDQGLQFLIQYYNGEERAKGNILERFSAQQFPDLHSELNLSSLELGDSALYFCASSNLPLAGSGDTQYFGPGTRLTVL.

V usage is TRBV7-6 and J usage is TRBJ2-1; 13 nucleotides match TRBD2. The J segment lost 9 bases and the V segment lost 0 bases, leaving 8 bases of the junction unmatched. Germline V gives CDR1 SGHVS, CDR2 FNYEAQ. The CDR3 is made up of 17 amino acids. The CDR3 region is CASSLALGLAGLGEQFF. CDR3 bases: TGTGCCAGCAGCTTAGCGCTGGGACTAGCGGGACTGGGTGAGCAGTTCTTC.

V gene TRBV7-6 combines with J gene TRBJ2-1, with 9 bases matching TRBD2. Germline assignment: CDR1 SGHVS and CDR2 FNYEAQ. With 2 bases clipped from V and 7 bases from J, the junction kept 12 bases outside the gene matches. The CDR3 contains 17 residues. The CDR3 DNA sequence: TGTGCCAGCAGCTTATTGCTAGCGGGAACCTGGGCGAATGAGCAGTTCTTC. This encodes CASSLLLAGTWANEQFF.

V is TRBV7-9 and J is TRBJ1-1; TRBD1 is a possible D gene (5 bases). Trimming took 5 bases from V and 7 from J, leaving 8 bases between them. The CDR3 runs to 11 residues. Per germline, CDR1 SEHNR and CDR2 FQNEAQ (reference sequence). The CDR3 region is CASSAGGEAFF. The CDR3 bases are TGTGCCAGCAGCGCGGGGGGTGAAGCTTTCTTT.

The chain's CDR3 is CASSLAASGYTSSYEQYF. CDR3 in DNA: TGTGCCAGCAGCTTAGCCGCTAGCGGGTACACGAGCTCCTACGAGCAGTACTTC. The J gene is TRBJ2-7, the V gene TRBV7-2; 8 nucleotides line up with TRBD2. CDR1 is SGHTA and CDR2 is FQGNSA in the germline V gene. V shed 0 bases, J shed 0 bases, and the junction held 10 bases outside the gene matches. The CDR3 is made up of 18 amino acids.

The V call is TRBV10-3, the J call TRBJ2-7; TRBD2 matches at 13 bases. This CDR3 contains 13 residues. V lost 9 bases, J lost 6 bases, and 5 bases stayed unmatched. The germline CDR1 and CDR2 sequences are ENHRY and SYGVKD. CDR3 region: CAIRTSGSFEQYF. The CDR3 region has the DNA TGTGCCATTCGGACTAGCGGGAGCTTCGAGCAGTACTTC.

The chain has TRBV18 and TRBJ2-7; maybe TRBD1 (6 bases). This CDR3 has 11 residues. V was cut by 4 bases and J by 7 bases, with 8 bases left in between. Looked up from germline, CDR1 is KGHSH and CDR2 is LQKENI. DNA of the CDR3: TGTGCCAGCTCACTCGGACAGGAGCAGTACTTC. Protein product: CASSLGQEQYF.

This rearrangement joins TRBV2 to TRBJ2-6; D is undetermined. V lost 7 bases and J 0 bases, leaving 13 bases between the germline ends. Looked up from germline, CDR1 is SNHLY and CDR2 is FYNNEI. This CDR3 comprises 16 residues. The CDR3: CASKLDGSSGANVLTF. In DNA form, the CDR3 reads TGTGCCAGCAAATTAGACGGGTCCTCTGGGGCCAACGTCCTGACTTTC.

In this sample, this clone turned up a few times. The chain recombines TRBV10-1 with TRBJ2-3; D is ambiguous. The CDR3 spans 14 residues. CDR1 and CDR2 from the germline V gene are WNHNN and SYGVQD (reference sequence). Trimming shortened V by 2 bases and J by 4 bases, and 10 bases separated the two germline ends. The CDR3 spells CASSEIRGADTQYF. Here the CDR3 DNA reads TGCGCCAGCAGTGAGATTCGAGGAGCAGATACGCAGTATTTT.

The rearrangement uses TRBV4-2 and TRBJ1-2, with TRBD1 matching over 7 bases. This CDR3 region has 15 residues. The V segment lost 3 bases and the J segment 4 bases; nucleotides outside the gene matches: 8. The germline V gene encodes CDR1 LGHNA and CDR2 YNFKEQ. The CDR3: CASSHYTGELYGYTF. CDR3 coding DNA: TGTGCCAGCAGCCACTACACAGGGGAACTCTATGGCTACACCTTC.

The chain carries TRBV27 and TRBJ2-1; 11 nucleotides match TRBD2. The CDR3 runs 16 residues. Germline CDR1 reads MNHEY; CDR2 reads SMNVEV (reference sequence). J gave up 10 bases and V 6 bases, and 14 bases lay outside the gene matches. This CDR3 is CASRETGTSGLGEQFF. CDR3 bases: TGTGCCAGCAGGGAGACCGGGACTAGCGGTTTAGGGGAGCAGTTCTTC.

V is TRBV5-1 and J is TRBJ2-2; 8 bases agree with TRBD1. The length of the CDR3 is 18 residues. Germline-derived CDR1 and CDR2 are SGHRS and YFSETQ. With V trimmed by 1 base and J by 1 base, 9 bases remained unmatched. The CDR3 loop is CASSLRPTGQVNTGELFF. For the CDR3, the DNA is TGCGCCAGCAGCTTGCGTCCTACGGGACAGGTGAACACCGGGGAGCTGTTTTTT.

This chain links TRBV11-1 with TRBJ2-5; 10 nucleotides align to TRBD1. V was clipped by 3 bases and J by 4 bases; unmatched bases: 2. The CDR3 totals 14 residues. Germline V gene data show CDR1 as SGHAT and CDR2 as FQDESV (reference sequence). CDR3 region: CASSFDRGPETQYF. DNA of the CDR3: TGTGCCAGCAGCTTTGACAGGGGGCCAGAGACCCAGTACTTC.

CDR3 region: CAIRPGQGYGYTF. The CDR3 DNA is TGTGCCATCAGGCCGGGACAGGGCTATGGCTACACCTTC. The chain links TRBV10-3 to TRBJ1-2; 9 bases match TRBD1. Trimming removed 6 bases from V and 4 bases from J; junction bases left unmatched: 3. This CDR3 contains 13 residues. Germline V gene data show CDR1 as ENHRY and CDR2 as SYGVKD.